These 15 T cell receptor beta chains originate from one sample sequenced in a study of shared clonotypes between healthy human individuals. The data were produced by immunoSEQ multiplex PCR, yet TCRdb's version contains in-frame clones alone and is incomplete. The repertoire consists of approximately 2.3 million clones, with approximately 95% occurring once and the leading ten covering 0.3% to 0.4%. The specimen sequenced was naive CD4+ T cells from PBMCs. Indicated subset: CD45RA+ positively selected. Source of these receptors: a man younger than 35 in good health. Some clones in this sample may be carry-over from other donors' samples.

The rearrangement uses TRBV10-3 and TRBJ2-1; the match to TRBD2 covers 7 bases. Germline loops: CDR1 ENHRY, CDR2 SYGVKD. Trimming at V came to 8 bases and at J to 9 bases, leaving 25 bases not matched to a gene. This CDR3 region has 18 residues. The CDR3 is CAIGGELKTTQRRFEQFF. In nucleotides, the CDR3 is TGTGCCATCGGGGGGGAGTTAAAGACCACACAAAGGAGGTTTGAGCAGTTCTTC.

To note about this clone: This same CDR3 is encoded by further DNA sequences in the sample. This chain uses TRBV5-1 with TRBJ2-2; D could derive from TRBD1 or TRBD2 (7 bases each). V lost 0 bases, J lost 5 bases, and 11 bases lay in between. Germline CDR1 and CDR2: SGHRS and YFSETQ. This CDR3 contains 15 residues. This CDR3 reads CASSLDRGGTGELFF. The CDR3 region has the DNA TGCGCCAGCAGCTTGGACAGGGGAGGGACCGGGGAGCTGTTTTTT.

CDR3 nucleotides: TGTGCCATCAGTCTGGACAGGAAAGAGACCCAGTACTTC. Protein product: CAISLDRKETQYF. This rearrangement joins TRBV10-3 to TRBJ2-5; 7 nucleotides align to TRBD1. In germline, CDR1 is ENHRY, CDR2 SYGVKD. The CDR3 is made up of 13 amino acids. V trimming: 5 bases; J trimming: 3 bases; junction bases outside the gene matches: 3.

The chain combines TRBV7-3 with TRBJ1-2, with D unresolved. The CDR3 is 15 amino acids. The germline V gene has CDR1 SGHTA and CDR2 FQGTGA. V lost 3 bases and J 2 bases, leaving 13 bases between the germline ends. The CDR3 sequence is CASSFRVGENYGYTF. As DNA, the CDR3 is TGTGCCAGCAGCTTCCGGGTGGGCGAGAACTATGGCTACACCTTC. Supplemented by reference TRBV7-3 and TRBJ1-2, the full variable domain reads GAGVSQTPSNKVTEKGKYVELRCDPISGHTALYWYRQSLGQGPEFLIYFQGTGAADDSGLPNDRFFAVRPEGSVSTLKIQRTERGDSAVYLCASSFRVGENYGYTFGSGTRLTVV.

The V call is TRBV4-2, the J call TRBJ1-2; 10 bases align to TRBD1. The CDR3 runs to 15 residues. V lost 4 bases, J lost 3 bases, and 5 bases stayed unmatched. From germline, CDR1 is LGHNA and CDR2 YNFKEQ. The DNA of the CDR3 is TGTGCCAGCAGCCGAGACAGGGGGCGCGACTATGGCTACACCTTC. Amino acid sequence: CASSRDRGRDYGYTF.

V gene TRBV14 combines with J gene TRBJ1-1; D unclear. This CDR3 has 15 residues. V lost 6 bases and J lost 5, with 19 bases in between. Germline V gene sequence: CDR1 SGHDN, CDR2 FVKESK. CDR3: CASSFSGLLSTEAFF. The CDR3 nucleotides read TGTGCCAGCAGTTTTTCTGGACTCTTGAGTACTGAAGCTTTCTTT.

This sequence joins TRBV5-1 and TRBJ2-7; no clear D gene. The CDR3 spans 14 residues. Germline loops: CDR1 SGHRS, CDR2 YFSETQ. Trimming took 0 bases from V and 6 from J, leaving 13 bases between them. CDR3 sequence: CASSLDGGKLEQYF. The CDR3 DNA follows: TGCGCCAGCAGCTTGGATGGCGGAAAGCTCGAGCAGTACTTC. The variable domain in full, completed from reference TRBV5-1 and TRBJ2-7, reads KAGVTQTPRYLIKTRGQQVTLSCSPISGHRSVSWYQQTPGQGLQFLFEYFSETQRNKGNFPGRFSGRQFSNSRSEMNVSTLELGDSALYLCASSLDGGKLEQYFGPGTRLTVT.

The rearrangement uses TRBV7-2 and TRBJ1-1, with D hard to call. CDR1 and CDR2 (germline): SGHTA, FQGNSA. V lost 4 bases to trimming and J lost 5 bases, with 17 bases between them. The CDR3 consists of 15 residues. DNA for the CDR3: TGTGCCAGCAGCTCTCCGTTGTCGGGAGGGACTGAAGCTTTCTTT. Translation gives CASSSPLSGGTEAFF.

Details on this clone: Additional DNA sequences in this sample encode the identical CDR3. The chain carries TRBV5-1 and TRBJ2-5; D may match TRBD1 or TRBD2 (5 bases each). CDR1 and CDR2 from the germline V gene are SGHRS and YFSETQ. CDR3 size: 15 residues. The V end lost 0 bases, the J end lost 5 bases, and 14 bases lay between the germline ends. CDR3 sequence: CASSLAGTSGETQYF. The CDR3 coding sequence is TGCGCCAGCAGCTTGGCGGGGACGTCAGGGGAGACCCAGTACTTC.

The chain has TRBV5-1 and TRBJ2-5; D might be TRBD1 (5 bases). V was pared by 1 base and J by 5 bases, with 9 bases between. CDR1 and CDR2 (germline): SGHRS, YFSETQ. This CDR3 is built from 13 residues. CDR3 DNA: TGCGCCAGCAGCTTGCCAGGGATGGAGACCCAGTACTTC. This gives the protein CASSLPGMETQYF.

The genes are TRBV28 and TRBJ1-3; a weak D match, TRBD1 (6 bases). CDR1 and CDR2 (germline): MDHEN, SYDVKM. This CDR3 comprises 14 residues. V was shortened by 6 bases and J by 4 bases, with 13 bases between the two germline ends. This CDR3 reads CASRTRTVGNTIYF. The DNA for the CDR3 is TGTGCCAGCAGGACCCGGACAGTGGGAAACACCATATATTTT.

On this clone: One junction end disagrees with the germline gene, perhaps due to a read error. The J gene is TRBJ2-7, the V gene TRBV28; 12 bases align to TRBD2. Germline CDR1 reads MDHEN; CDR2 reads SYDVKM. This CDR3 is built from 12 residues. The CDR3 DNA is TGTGCCAGCGGACTAGCGGGACGCTACACGGACTTC. This codes for CASGLAGRYTDF.

The gene calls are TRBV5-1 and TRBJ2-7; TRBD1 agrees at 8 bases. The germline V gene has CDR1 SGHRS and CDR2 YFSETQ. V gave up 4 bases and J gave up 4 bases; unmatched junction bases: 22. This CDR3 spans 19 amino acids. The CDR3 region has the DNA TGCGCCAGCAGCCCAACGCCGACAGGGGCCGCCGGGTCTAATTACGAGCAGTACTTC. Translated: CASSPTPTGAAGSNYEQYF.

This clone was seen more than once but under ten times. The V gene is TRBV7-8, the J gene TRBJ1-3; D remains unclear. The CDR3 spans 13 residues. Per the germline V gene, CDR1 is SGHVS and CDR2 is FQNEAQ. V gave up 1 base and J gave up 4 bases, with 5 bases separating them. CDR3 sequence reads: CASSLVPGNTIYF. For the CDR3, the DNA is TGTGCCAGCAGCTTAGTGCCGGGAAACACCATATATTTT. The full variable domain, its missing parts supplied by reference TRBV7-8 and TRBJ1-3, is GAGVSQSPRYKVAKRGQDVALRCDPISGHVSLFWYQQALGQGPEFLTYFQNEAQLDKSGLPSDRFFAERPEGSVSTLKIQRTQQEDSAVYLCASSLVPGNTIYFGEGSWLTVV.

This chain uses TRBV5-6 with TRBJ2-1; 7 nucleotides agree with TRBD2. Losses at the gene ends were 4 bases for V and 8 bases for J; bases not matched to a gene: 12. This CDR3 comprises 15 residues. Germline V CDR1 and CDR2: SGHDT, YYEEEE. CDR3 region: CASSASRTSQDEQFF. CDR3 DNA: TGTGCCAGCAGCGCCAGTCGGACTAGTCAGGATGAGCAGTTCTTC.